Presented here are 18 T cell receptor beta chains from one specimen sequenced in a study of cytomegalovirus exposure and HLA in healthy donors. Use of 60 Vbeta and 13 Jbeta primers characterized the PCR. The repertoire was sequenced with immunoSEQ multiplex PCR; TCRdb's copy has only in-frame clones and lacks some. The table records some 160,000 clones, around 75% of them present only once. Sequencing was done on a sample of PBMCs. The receptors derive from a woman aged 40-49 years in good health and CMV-seronegative.

The chain recombines TRBV5-4 with TRBJ2-7; tentative D call: TRBD2 (6 bases). This CDR3 region has 14 residues. Trimming removed 3 bases at V and 4 bases at J, with 14 bases between. Germline CDR1 SGHNT, CDR2 YYREEE (reference sequence). The CDR3 region is CASSWDSTSYEQYF. The DNA of the CDR3 is TGTGCCAGCAGCTGGGACTCAACCTCGTACGAGCAGTACTTC.

The chain combines TRBV5-1 with TRBJ2-7, with 12 bases matching TRBD1. There are 15 residues in the CDR3. Germline CDR1 and CDR2: SGHRS and YFSETQ. V was pared by 3 bases and J by 2 bases, with 3 bases of the junction left unmatched. The CDR3 protein is CASSYRDRGPYEQYF. For the CDR3, the DNA is TGCGCCAGCAGCTACCGGGACAGGGGGCCCTACGAGCAGTACTTC.

V gene TRBV7-6 combines with J gene TRBJ2-7, with 12 positions matching TRBD2. The J segment lost 4 bases and the V segment lost 5 bases, leaving 9 bases of the junction unmatched. The CDR3 consists of 16 residues. CDR1 and CDR2 (germline): SGHVS, FNYEAQ. The CDR3 region is CASSRGATSGGYEQYF. DNA of the CDR3: TGTGCCAGCAGCCGGGGGGCGACTAGCGGGGGTTACGAGCAGTACTTC.

V and J are TRBV5-1 and TRBJ2-7; 8 bases are a match to TRBD1. Trimming removed 5 bases from V and 2 bases from J; junction bases left unmatched: 12. This CDR3 has 16 amino acids. Germline values: CDR1 SGHRS, CDR2 YFSETQ. The CDR3 reads CASSWGQEFRTYEQYF. CDR3 DNA sequence: TGCGCCAGCAGTTGGGGACAGGAGTTTAGGACCTACGAGCAGTACTTC.

V usage is TRBV19 and J usage is TRBJ2-2; 7 bases fit TRBD2. CDR1 and CDR2 (germline): LNHDA, SQIVND (reference sequence). Trimming took 6 bases from V and 1 from J; bases not matched to a gene: 11. This CDR3 comprises 17 residues. The CDR3 loop reads CASSPRGLSRNTGELFF. DNA for the CDR3: TGTGCCAGTAGCCCCCGGGGACTATCCCGGAACACCGGGGAGCTGTTTTTT.

The rearrangement uses TRBV5-6 and TRBJ1-1; D might be TRBD1 (6 bases). This CDR3 has 12 residues. Trimming left V 4 bases short and J 5 bases short, with 9 bases between. Germline V lookup: CDR1 SGHDT, CDR2 YYEEEE. Here the CDR3 reads CASSGGATEAFF. Here the CDR3 DNA reads TGTGCCAGCAGCGGGGGGGCGACTGAAGCTTTCTTT.

To note about this clone: An end of the junction differs from the germline gene, which may be a read error. The rearrangement joins TRBV7-9 to TRBJ1-1; D call uncertain. Germline V CDR1 and CDR2: SEHNR, FQNEAQ (reference sequence). This CDR3 has 13 residues. In nucleotides, the CDR3 is TGTTCCAGCAGCGGTACCGGGGACACTGAAGCTTTCTTT. Residues: CSSSGTGDTEAFF. Using reference TRBV7-9 and TRBJ1-1 for the parts outside the CDR3, the full variable domain is DTGVSQNPRHKITKRGQNVTFRCDPISEHNRLYWYRQTLGQGPEFLTYFQNEAQLEKSRLLSDRFSAERPKGSFSTLEIQRTEQGDSAMYLCSSSGTGDTEAFFGQGTRLTVV.

The genes are TRBV18 and TRBJ1-1; 8 positions agree with TRBD1. The junction had 3 bases not matched to a gene; V was cut back by 6 bases and J by 3 bases. Germline CDR1 KGHSH, CDR2 LQKENI. The CDR3 extends over 13 amino acids. In DNA form, the CDR3 reads TGTGCCAGCTCGGGGACAGGAGACACTGAAGCTTTCTTT. It is translated as CASSGTGDTEAFF.

The V and J genes are TRBV4-2 and TRBJ2-3; 7 bases map to TRBD1. Germline V CDR1 and CDR2: LGHNA, YNFKEQ. The CDR3 runs 15 residues. Losses at the gene ends were 3 bases for V and 2 bases for J; bases not matched to a gene: 5. DNA of the CDR3: TGTGCCAGCAGCCAGGGACAGCTGCTCACAGATACGCAGTATTTT. It specifies CASSQGQLLTDTQYF.

This clone occurred once. DNA for the CDR3: TGTGCCTCCAGAGCAGGGATCAATCAGCCCCAGCATTTT. Translation gives CASRAGINQPQHF. This chain links TRBV2 with TRBJ1-5; D is perhaps TRBD1 (5 bases). V lost 11 bases to trimming and J lost 3 bases, with 14 bases between them. There are 13 residues in the CDR3. CDR1 is SNHLY and CDR2 is FYNNEI in the germline V gene.

J is TRBJ2-7 and V is TRBV6-5; TRBD1 matches 9 bases. There are 15 residues in the CDR3. In germline, CDR1 is MNHEY, CDR2 SVGAGI. The ends lost 6 bases at V and 6 bases at J; junction bases unmatched: 12. The CDR3 here is CASSRRGTGLFEQYF. The DNA of the CDR3 is TGTGCCAGCAGCCGGCGGGGGACAGGGCTTTTCGAGCAGTACTTC.

The rearrangement links TRBV18 to TRBJ2-7, with 7 positions matching TRBD1. The CDR3 covers 16 residues. Trimming cost V 4 bases and J 5 bases; bases outside gene matches: 14. Germline V gene lookup returns CDR1 KGHSH and CDR2 LQKENI. CDR3 coding DNA: TGTGCCAGCTCACGGAGACAGGGTGGTACATTTAACGAGCAGTACTTC. Amino acids: CASSRRQGGTFNEQYF.

The CDR3 sequence: CASSLGLRRIRNYGYTF. In nucleotides, the CDR3 is TGTGCCAGCAGCTTAGGCCTCAGGAGGATACGAAACTATGGCTACACCTTC. V is TRBV7-2 and J is TRBJ1-2; no definite D call. The CDR3 is 17 amino acids. CDR1 SGHTA and CDR2 FQGNSA come from the germline V gene. V was clipped by 1 base and J by 2 bases, with 17 bases between them.

This chain connects TRBV7-9 to TRBJ2-3; 10 nucleotides match TRBD1. Germline lookup yields CDR1 SEHNR and CDR2 FQNEAQ (reference sequence). Losses at the gene ends were 5 bases for V and 4 bases for J; bases not matched to a gene: 3. The CDR3 totals 14 residues. CDR3 nucleotides: TGTGCCAGCAGCCTAGGACAGGGGGCAGATACGCAGTATTTT. Translated, it gives CASSLGQGADTQYF.

The chain recombines TRBV6-5 with TRBJ1-6; perhaps TRBD1 as D (5 bases). CDR1 is MNHEY, CDR2 SVGAGI, per germline. The CDR3 totals 15 residues. Trimming removed 2 bases from V and 8 bases from J, with 13 bases in between. The chain's CDR3 is CASSYLPGMDSPLHF. As DNA, the CDR3 is TGTGCCAGCAGTTACCTACCAGGGATGGATTCACCCCTCCACTTT.

The chain is built from TRBV19 and TRBJ2-1; D ambiguous. V was cut by 11 bases and J by 3 bases, with 17 bases left in between. CDR1 is LNHDA and CDR2 is SQIVND in the germline V gene (reference sequence). The length of the CDR3 is 14 residues. The chain's CDR3 is CAAGLTTLYNEQFF. The CDR3 nucleotides read TGTGCCGCCGGCCTGACGACACTCTACAATGAGCAGTTCTTC.

The CDR3 sequence is CASSAPGQGFVSTIYF. The CDR3 DNA follows: TGCGCCAGCAGCGCCCCGGGACAGGGGTTTGTAAGCACCATATATTTT. This chain links TRBV4-1 with TRBJ1-3; 10 bases match TRBD1. J gave up 9 bases and V 5 bases, and 13 bases lay outside the gene matches. Germline V CDR1 and CDR2: MGHRA, YSYEKL. CDR3 length equals 16 residues.

The chain is built from TRBV28 and TRBJ2-7; 8 nucleotides line up with TRBD1. V gave up 5 bases and J gave up 0 bases; unmatched junction bases: 12. CDR1 and CDR2 (germline): MDHEN, SYDVKM. The CDR3 loop spans 17 amino acids. The CDR3 spells CASSPRRRDRRSYEQYF. In DNA, the CDR3 is TGTGCCAGCAGTCCAAGGAGGCGGGACAGGCGCTCCTACGAGCAGTACTTC. The full variable domain, in which reference TRBV28 and TRBJ2-7 provide the parts outside the CDR3, is DVKVTQSSRYLVKRTGEKVFLECVQDMDHENMFWYRQDPGLGLRLIYFSYDVKMKEKGDIPEGYSVSREKKERFSLILESASTNQTSMYLCASSPRRRDRRSYEQYFGPGTRLTVT.